This passage covers 27 T cell receptor beta chains from one sample sequenced in a study of blood T cells in healthy people across ages. A second PCR, run for roughly 7 to 12 cycles, used a sample-barcoded 5' primer plus a J-beta primer mix. Each CDR3 protein gets one entry after TCRdb re-called the 5' RACE reads with MiXCR. The sample includes approximately 2,000,000 distinct CDR3 sequences, more than 35% of them seen just once. What was sequenced was blood. The receptors come from a human donor in good health.

There are a few counts of this clonotype. The rearrangement links TRBV29-1 to TRBJ2-5; tentative D call: TRBD1 (6 bases). The CDR3 spans 12 residues. With 5 bases removed from V and 4 bases from J, the gap between germline ends came to 11 bases. Germline CDR1 SQVTM, CDR2 ANQGSEA. CDR3 coding DNA: TGCAGCGTTCGCAGGGGCCCAGAGACCCAGTACTTC. It yields the protein CSVRRGPETQYF.

The V gene is TRBV2, the J gene TRBJ2-6; the D is unclear. Trimming left V 9 bases short and J 3 bases short, with 9 bases between. The CDR3 is made up of 13 amino acids. Germline CDR1 reads SNHLY; CDR2 reads FYNNEI. CDR3 region: CAREMVGANVLTF. As DNA, the CDR3 is TGTGCCAGGGAAATGGTTGGGGCCAACGTCCTGACTTTC.

Details on this clonotype: A junction end diverges from the germline sequence, so it may reflect a read error. The chain is built from TRBV4-3 and TRBJ2-3, with 10 nucleotides matching TRBD2. The CDR3 runs 16 residues. The germline gives CDR1 LGHNA, CDR2 YSLEER. CDR3 coding DNA: TGCGCCAGCAGCCAAGAGACTAGCGGGTTCGCAGATACGCGGTATTTT. As protein: CASSQETSGFADTRYF.

The chain recombines TRBV6-2 or TRBV6-3 with TRBJ1-5; possibly TRBD1 for D (6 bases). V shed 6 bases and J shed 4 bases, with 13 bases lying between them. The CDR3 length is 14 residues. Germline V gives CDR1 MNHEY, CDR2 SVGEGT. As DNA, the CDR3 is TGTGCCAGCAGACAGGACAGCTTTAATCAGCCCCAGCATTTT. Its translation: CASRQDSFNQPQHF.

This clonotype was observed a handful of times. One junction end disagrees with the germline gene, perhaps due to a read error. J is TRBJ2-5 and V is TRBV7-7; weak D call: TRBD2 (6 bases). Germline loops: CDR1 SSHAT, CDR2 FNYEAQ (reference sequence). The CDR3 contains 15 residues. CDR3 sequence reads: CASSLGGLRGETQYF. The DNA for the CDR3 is TGTGCTAGCAGCCTCGGCGGGCTCCGGGGGGAGACCCAGTACTTC.

The CDR3 DNA is TGTGCCAGCAGGCCCCCCGGGGGCTTGGTCTACAATGAGCAGTTCTTC. This sequence encodes CASRPPGGLVYNEQFF. This chain joins TRBV6-1 and TRBJ2-1, with D perhaps TRBD1 or TRBD2 (6 bases each). The germline gives CDR1 MNHNS, CDR2 SASEGT. The CDR3 consists of 16 residues. Trimming cost V 6 bases and J 3 bases, with 18 bases left between them.

This chain connects TRBV11-2 to TRBJ1-2; 7 bases line up with TRBD1. The CDR3 length is 15 residues. Germline loops: CDR1 SGHAT, CDR2 FQNNGV. After removal of 5 bases from V and 6 bases from J, the junction contained 12 bases not matched to a gene. Here the CDR3 reads CASSHDYRGTNGYTF. DNA for the CDR3: TGTGCCAGCAGCCATGACTACAGGGGTACAAATGGCTACACCTTC. Full variable domain (rest looked up from reference TRBV11-2 and TRBJ1-2): EAGVAQSPRYKIIEKRQSVAFWCNPISGHATLYWYQQILGQGPKLLIQFQNNGVVDDSQLPKDRFSAERLKGVDSTLKIQPAKLEDSAVYLCASSHDYRGTNGYTFGSGTRLTVV.

This clonotype came up a few times. This chain joins TRBV6-2 or TRBV6-3 and TRBJ2-1; 7 bases agree with TRBD2. CDR3 length: 14 amino acids. Trimming cost V 4 bases and J 9 bases; bases outside gene matches: 9. Germline loops: CDR1 MNHEY, CDR2 SVGEGT. CDR3 region: CASSWVTSHFEQFF. CDR3 DNA sequence: TGTGCCAGCAGTTGGGTGACTAGCCATTTTGAGCAGTTCTTC.

The rearrangement uses TRBV5-1 and TRBJ2-1, with TRBD2 matching 11 bases. CDR3 length: 17 residues. Germline trimming cut 3 bases from V and 4 bases from J; bases unmatched to any gene: 9. Looked up from germline, CDR1 is SGHRS and CDR2 is YFSETQ. In nucleotides, the CDR3 is TGCGCCAGCAGCTCCGGAAGGACTAGCGGGCTTTACAATGAGCAGTTCTTC. Translating gives CASSSGRTSGLYNEQFF.

This clonotype was observed a few times. A read error may account for a junction end that differs from germline. CDR3 in amino acids: CANSLGTVWGQETQYF. The CDR3 DNA reads TGCGCCAACAGCTTGGGGACAGTTTGGGGACAAGAGACCCAGTACTTC. The genes are TRBV5-1 and TRBJ2-5; 7 bases align to TRBD1. This CDR3 is 16 amino acids long. CDR1 SGHRS and CDR2 YFSETQ come from the germline V gene.

A remark on this clonotype: The junction shows a germline mismatch at one end, possibly a read error. In DNA, the CDR3 is TGCAGCGCCAACAGGGGAACCCAAGAGACCCGGTACTTC. Residues: CSANRGTQETRYF. The V call is TRBV29-1, the J call TRBJ2-5, with 7 bases aligning to TRBD1. Germline CDR1 reads SQVTM; CDR2 reads ANQGSEA. The CDR3 has 13 amino acids.

The genes are TRBV6-6 and TRBJ1-5; the D gene is possibly TRBD1 (5 bases). The length of the CDR3 is 12 residues. CDR1 is MNHNY and CDR2 is SVGAGI in the germline V gene (reference sequence). V lost 6 bases and J 7 bases, leaving 10 bases between the germline ends. The CDR3 DNA follows: TGTGCCAGCAGCGGTGGGACCCAGCCCCAGCATTTT. This translates into CASSGGTQPQHF.

The rearrangement uses TRBV11-1 and TRBJ2-3; TRBD1 matches 8 bases. CDR1 is SGHAT and CDR2 is FQDESV in the germline V gene (reference sequence). The CDR3 covers 13 residues. J gave up 8 bases and V 5 bases, and 6 bases lay outside the gene matches. The CDR3 region has the DNA TGTGCCAGCAGCGTGACAGGGGATGCTACGCAGTATTTT. Translated: CASSVTGDATQYF. Full variable domain (missing parts from reference TRBV11-1 and TRBJ2-3): EAEVAQSPRYKITEKSQAVAFWCDPISGHATLYWYRQILGQGPELLVQFQDESVVDDSQLPKDRFSAERLKGVDSTLKIQPAELGDSAMYLCASSVTGDATQYFGPGTRLTVL.

The chain is built from TRBV12-3 or TRBV12-4 and TRBJ2-1; no firm D call. The CDR3 extends over 12 amino acids. V was cut by 6 bases and J by 7 bases, with 10 bases left in between. The CDR3 loop is CASSQPSNEQFF. DNA for the CDR3: TGTGCCAGCAGCCAGCCCAGTAATGAGCAGTTCTTC.

This clonotype was seen more than once but under ten times. The J gene is TRBJ2-1, the V gene TRBV4-2; TRBD1 is a possible D gene (7 bases). The CDR3 extends over 15 amino acids. V was pared by 1 base and J by 5 bases, with 12 bases between. Germline CDR1 and CDR2: LGHNA and YNFKEQ. The CDR3 spells CASSQGGTENNEQFF. The CDR3 region has the DNA TGTGCCAGCAGCCAAGGCGGGACAGAAAACAATGAGCAGTTCTTC.

This clonotype appeared many times. This rearrangement joins TRBV7-2 to TRBJ2-5; D gene ambiguous. Trimming pared 1 base from V and 1 base from J, leaving 4 bases between. Germline CDR1 and CDR2: SGHTA and FQGNSA. The CDR3 loop spans 13 amino acids. The CDR3, as DNA: TGTGCCAGCAGCTTAGTCTCCCAAGAGACCCAGTACTTC. Residues: CASSLVSQETQYF.

The V call is TRBV29-1, the J call TRBJ2-1; D may be TRBD1 (5 bases). Germline CDR1 is SQVTM and CDR2 is ANQGSEA. V lost 4 bases, J lost 9 bases, and 10 bases lay in between. The CDR3 consists of 11 residues. This CDR3 reads CSVARVGEQFF. CDR3 DNA sequence: TGCAGCGTTGCCAGGGTCGGTGAGCAGTTCTTC.

This clonotype turned up a few times. The chain combines TRBV7-2 with TRBJ1-1; 7 positions match TRBD1. V lost 4 bases and J lost 7; bases outside the gene matches: 3. The CDR3 runs 12 residues. CDR1 is SGHTA, CDR2 FQGNSA, per germline. CDR3 coding DNA: TGTGCCAGCAGCTCCCGGACAGGTGAAGCTTTCTTT. Its protein is CASSSRTGEAFF.

This clonotype was observed a few times. This CDR3 is CAISESREENYGYTF. Here the CDR3 DNA reads TGTGCCATCAGTGAGTCGAGAGAAGAGAACTATGGCTACACCTTC. The rearrangement links TRBV10-3 to TRBJ1-2; D is uncertain. V lost 0 bases to trimming and J lost 2 bases, with 10 bases between them. This CDR3 spans 15 amino acids. The germline V gene encodes CDR1 ENHRY and CDR2 SYGVKD.

This chain uses TRBV5-1 with TRBJ2-5; unclear D gene. Germline V gene sequence: CDR1 SGHRS, CDR2 YFSETQ. This CDR3 region has 14 residues. The V end was cut by 0 bases, the J end by 4 bases, with 10 bases between. The CDR3, as DNA: TGCGCCAGCAGCTTGGAGGTCCGGGCAGAGACCCAGTACTTC. It codes for CASSLEVRAETQYF.

The chain employs TRBV7-2 and TRBJ2-1, with D unclear. Matching the DNA end better, TRBJ2-7 makes the J call doubtful. Per germline, CDR1 SGHTA and CDR2 FQGNSA. This CDR3 is 14 amino acids long. The CDR3 DNA reads as TGTGCCAGCAGCTTCCTAAGCTCCTACAATGAGCAGTACTTC. It is translated as CASSFLSSYNEQYF.

This clonotype was detected only a few times. J is TRBJ2-7 and V is TRBV12-3 or TRBV12-4, with D perhaps matching TRBD1 or TRBD2 (5 bases each). This CDR3 has 14 amino acids. Trimming left V 2 bases short and J 3 bases short, with 11 bases between. The CDR3 DNA reads TGTGCCAGCAGTTTAATTGGGACCTTCTACGAGCAGTACTTC. Translation gives CASSLIGTFYEQYF.

Note on this clonotype: The junction and the germline gene differ at one end; a read error may be behind it. In DNA form, the CDR3 reads TGTGCCAGTAGTTACTCGAATAGAGACACTGAAGCTTTCTTT. Its translation: CASSYSNRDTEAFF. This sequence joins TRBV6-2 or TRBV6-3 and TRBJ1-1, with unresolved D. The CDR3 runs to 14 residues. Per the germline V gene, CDR1 is MNHEY and CDR2 is SVGEGT.

The sample holds a few counts of this clonotype. This chain links TRBV6-5 with TRBJ1-2; D is unresolved. The germline V gene has CDR1 MNHEY and CDR2 SVGAGI. The length of the CDR3 is 12 residues. Trimming removed 8 bases from V and 2 bases from J, with 9 bases in between. The CDR3 loop is CASGDGNYGYTF. As DNA, the CDR3 is TGTGCCAGCGGCGACGGGAACTATGGCTACACCTTC.

This clonotype came up a few times. This chain uses TRBV20-1 with TRBJ2-1; 7 nucleotides match TRBD2. After removal of 0 bases from V and 8 bases from J, the junction contained 16 bases not matched to a gene. The length of the CDR3 is 17 residues. Germline CDR1 and CDR2: DFQATT and SNEGSKA (reference sequence). The CDR3 loop reads CSARDFGAGRPGDEQFF. The CDR3 bases are TGCAGTGCTAGAGATTTTGGAGCGGGACGACCCGGGGATGAGCAGTTCTTC.

The chain combines TRBV5-1 with TRBJ2-4, with D unclear. The CDR3 runs to 13 residues. Germline V gene sequence: CDR1 SGHRS, CDR2 YFSETQ. Trimming left V 7 bases short and J 1 base short, with 9 bases between. Here the CDR3 DNA reads TGCGCCAGCCCTGTGGGGGCCAAAAACATTCAGTACTTC. It yields the protein CASPVGAKNIQYF.

This rearrangement joins TRBV6-2 or TRBV6-3 to TRBJ2-2; D perhaps matches TRBD1 (6 bases). The CDR3 totals 17 residues. Germline V gene sequence: CDR1 MNHEY, CDR2 SVGEGT. V lost 4 bases to trimming and J lost 4 bases, with 19 bases between them. Here the CDR3 reads CASSSYAGAHSTGELFF. In DNA, the CDR3 is TGTGCCAGCAGTTCTTACGCAGGGGCCCACTCCACCGGGGAGCTGTTTTTT.